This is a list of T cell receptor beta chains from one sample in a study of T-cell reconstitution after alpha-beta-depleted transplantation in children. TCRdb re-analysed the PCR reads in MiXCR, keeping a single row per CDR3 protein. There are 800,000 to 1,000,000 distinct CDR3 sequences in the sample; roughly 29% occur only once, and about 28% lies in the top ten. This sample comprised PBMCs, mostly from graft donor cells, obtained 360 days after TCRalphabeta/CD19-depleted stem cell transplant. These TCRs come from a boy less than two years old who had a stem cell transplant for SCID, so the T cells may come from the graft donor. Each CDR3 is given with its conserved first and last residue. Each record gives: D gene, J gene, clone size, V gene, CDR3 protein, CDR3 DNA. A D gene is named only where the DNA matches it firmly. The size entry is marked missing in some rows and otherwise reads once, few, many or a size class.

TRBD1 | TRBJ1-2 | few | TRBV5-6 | CASSSRDRGLNGYTF | TGTGCCAGCAGCTCCCGGGACAGGGGGTTAAATGGCTACACCTTC
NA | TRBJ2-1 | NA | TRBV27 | CASSLGSGIYNEQFF | TGTGCCAGCAGTTTAGGGTCAGGTATCTACAATGAGCAGTTCTTC
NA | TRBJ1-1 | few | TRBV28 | CASSGPPNTEAFF | TGTGCCAGCAGCGGTCCCCCGAACACTGAAGCTTTCTTT
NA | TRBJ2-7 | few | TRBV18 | CASSPPGRKYEQYF | TGTGCCAGCTCACCACCGGGACGGAAATACGAGCAGTACTTC
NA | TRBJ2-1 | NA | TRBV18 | CASSPWRGGLAASYNEQFF | TGTGCCAGCTCACCATGGCGAGGCGGGCTGGCGGCATCCTACAATGAGCAGTTCTTC
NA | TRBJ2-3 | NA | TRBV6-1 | CASRSPRTTDTQYF | TGTGCCAGCAGGTCTCCCAGGACCACAGATACGCAGTATTTT
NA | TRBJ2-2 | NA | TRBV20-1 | CSAGGPKNTGELFF | TGCAGTGCTGGGGGACCCAAGAACACCGGGGAGCTGTTTTTT
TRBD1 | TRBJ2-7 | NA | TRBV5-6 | CASSLYRDRGLHYEQYF | TGTGCCAGCAGCCTCTACCGGGACAGGGGGCTACACTACGAGCAGTACTTC
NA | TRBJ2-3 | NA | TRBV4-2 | CASSQGGRASTDTQYF | TGTGCCAGCAGCCAAGGGGGCAGGGCAAGCACAGATACGCAGTATTTT
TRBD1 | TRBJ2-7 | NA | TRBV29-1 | CSVECRGLEAYEQYF | TGCAGCGTTGAATGCAGGGGGCTCGAGGCCTACGAGCAGTACTTC
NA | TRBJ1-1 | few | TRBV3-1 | CASSQGHSRTTEAFF | TGTGCCAGCAGCCAAGGTCACTCCCGCACCACTGAAGCTTTCTTT
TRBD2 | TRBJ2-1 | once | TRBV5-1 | CASSLHAGGYNEQFF | TGCGCCAGCAGCTTGCACGCGGGGGGCTACAATGAGCAGTTCTTC
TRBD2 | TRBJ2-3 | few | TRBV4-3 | CASSQDGTSKDTQYF | TGCGCCAGCAGCCAAGATGGGACTAGCAAAGATACGCAGTATTTT
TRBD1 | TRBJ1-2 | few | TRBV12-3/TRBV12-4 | CASTRQGASGYTF | TGTGCCAGCACCCGGCAGGGGGCGAGTGGCTACACCTTC
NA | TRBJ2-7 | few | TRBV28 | CASRHTATEEWDEQYF | TGTGCCAGCAGGCATACGGCGACTGAAGAATGGGACGAGCAGTACTTC
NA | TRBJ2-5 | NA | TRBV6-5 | CASSSSRGETQYF | TGTGCCAGCAGTTCGTCAAGAGGAGAGACCCAGTACTTC
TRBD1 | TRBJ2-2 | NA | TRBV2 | CASSRLQGARTGELFF | TGTGCCAGCAGCCGATTACAGGGGGCGCGAACCGGGGAGCTGTTTTTT
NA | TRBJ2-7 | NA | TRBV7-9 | CASGPRGKYEQYF | TGTGCCAGCGGACCCAGAGGCAAATACGAGCAGTACTTC
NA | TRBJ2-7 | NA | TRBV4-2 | CASSRTGAGYEQYF | TGTGCCAGCAGCCGAACAGGGGCGGGGTACGAGCAGTACTTC
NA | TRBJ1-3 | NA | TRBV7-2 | CASSLRSGIGNTIYF | TGTGCCAGCAGCTTACGTTCAGGGATCGGAAACACCATATATTTT
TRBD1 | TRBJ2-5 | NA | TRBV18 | CASSLDRRLQETQYF | TGTGCCAGCTCACTGGACAGGAGACTACAAGAGACCCAGTACTTC
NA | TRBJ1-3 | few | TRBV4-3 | CASSLGLRNTIYF | TGCGCCAGCAGCTTGGGACTGCGGAACACCATATATTTT
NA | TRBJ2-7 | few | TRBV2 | CASILGGTVSYEQYF | TGTGCCAGCATCCTAGGGGGGACAGTCTCCTACGAGCAGTACTTC
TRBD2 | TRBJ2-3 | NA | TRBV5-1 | CASSLGLAGYSTDTQYF | TGCGCCAGCAGCTTGGGACTAGCGGGGTACAGCACAGATACGCAGTATTTT
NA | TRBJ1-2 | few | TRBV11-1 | CASSNSRSGKLSLSVAGYTF | TGTGCCAGCAGCAATAGCCGGTCGGGTAAACTTTCCCTCTCTGTCGCTGGCTACACCTTC
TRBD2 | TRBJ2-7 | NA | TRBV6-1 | CASRPGYTSGGYEQYF | TGTGCCAGCAGGCCGGGATATACTAGCGGGGGCTACGAGCAGTACTTC
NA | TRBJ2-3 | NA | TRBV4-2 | CASSQGGRAADTQYF | TGTGCCAGCAGCCAAGGGGGGCGGGCCGCAGATACGCAGTATTTT
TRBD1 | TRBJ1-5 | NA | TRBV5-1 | CASSLGTGGPPQHF | TGCGCCAGCAGCTTAGGGACAGGGGGACCGCCCCAGCATTTT
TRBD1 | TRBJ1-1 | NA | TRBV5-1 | CASSMGQTMNTEAFF | TGCGCCAGCAGCATGGGACAGACCATGAACACTGAAGCTTTCTTT
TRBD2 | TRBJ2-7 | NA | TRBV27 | CASSVIAGTYEQYF | TGTGCCAGCAGTGTGATAGCGGGGACCTACGAGCAGTACTTC
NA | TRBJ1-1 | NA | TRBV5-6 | CASSFFPGGEAFF | TGTGCCAGCAGCTTTTTCCCGGGGGGCGAAGCTTTCTTT
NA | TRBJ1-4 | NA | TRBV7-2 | CASSLGVANEKLFF | TGTGCCAGCAGCTTGGGGGTAGCAAATGAAAAACTGTTTTTT
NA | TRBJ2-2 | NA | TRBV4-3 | CASSQARDPGCQALFF | TGCGCCAGCAGCCAGGCCCGGGACCCCGGTTGTCAGGCGCTGTTTTTT
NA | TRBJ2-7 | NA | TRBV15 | CATNRGGSYEQYF | TGTGCCACCAATCGAGGGGGGTCCTACGAGCAGTACTTC
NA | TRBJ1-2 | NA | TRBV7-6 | CASSFSQGGGAGYTF | TGTGCCAGCAGCTTCTCCCAAGGGGGGGGCGCTGGCTACACCTTC
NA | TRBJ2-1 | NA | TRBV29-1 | CSVEIRRNEQFF | TGCAGCGTTGAAATCCGGCGGAACGAGCAGTTCTTC
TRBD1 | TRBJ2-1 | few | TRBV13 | CASSFISPGTANNEQFF | TGTGCCAGCAGCTTTATTTCCCCCGGGACAGCTAACAATGAGCAGTTCTTC
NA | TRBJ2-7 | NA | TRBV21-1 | CASRKGGAEEQYF | TGTGCCAGCAGAAAGGGGGGGGCAGAAGAGCAGTACTTC
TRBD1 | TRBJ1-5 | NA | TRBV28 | CASSAGDRGNQPQHF | TGTGCCAGCAGTGCCGGGGACAGGGGCAATCAGCCCCAGCATTTT
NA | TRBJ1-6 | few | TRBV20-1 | CSARAENSPLHF | TGCAGTGCTAGGGCAGAAAATTCACCCCTCCACTTT
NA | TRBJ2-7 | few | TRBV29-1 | CSIRRDLETYEQYF | TGCAGCATCCGCCGGGACCTAGAGACCTACGAGCAGTACTTC